A selection of T cell receptor beta chains follows, all from one sample in a study of T cells in Graves' hyperthyroidism and ophthalmopathy. TCRdb reanalysed the multiplex PCR reads using MiXCR and keeps one entry per CDR3 protein. The sample includes around 180,000 distinct CDR3 sequences, over 15% seen only once; the top ten take approximately 28%. The sample was blood. The receptors were sampled from a woman between 50 and 59 years old with Graves' hyperthyroidism. CDR3s include the opening cysteine and the closing phenylalanine or tryptophan. The order of the fields is J gene, V gene, D gene, clone size, CDR3 DNA, CDR3 protein. The D gene is left open where the match is weak. Size is stated for part of the rows, as once, few or many counts, or as a class when the clone is expanded.

>TRBJ2-3|TRBV20-1|TRBD2|once
TGCAGTGCTAGAAGACTAGCGGGATCCCTCGATACGCAGTATTTT
CSARRLAGSLDTQYF
>TRBJ2-1|TRBV18|TRBD1|NA
TGTGCCAGCTCACCTGTTCAAACCGGGACAGGGCTGAACAATGAGCAGTTCTTC
CASSPVQTGTGLNNEQFF
>TRBJ1-3|TRBV7-6|NA|many
TGTGCCAGCAGCTCGGCGGGAAAGGGACGTGCCCCGGGACTACCCCTGGGAGGAAACACCATATATTTT
CASSSAGKGRAPGLPLGGNTIYF
>TRBJ2-5|TRBV7-9|TRBD1|many
TGTGCCAGCAGCTCCATGGCCCTCGGGACAGGGGAACCCCCAGAGACCCAGTACTTC
CASSSMALGTGEPPETQYF
>TRBJ1-4|TRBV2|NA|NA
TGTGCCAGCAGTGAAGCAGTTAATGAAAAACTGTTTTTT
CASSEAVNEKLFF
>TRBJ1-3|TRBV6-1|NA|many
TGTGCCAGCAGCATTAACGGAGGCTCTGGAAACACCATATATTTT
CASSINGGSGNTIYF
>TRBJ1-6|TRBV7-6|TRBD1|many
TGTGCCAGCAGCTTGGGACAGACCAATTCACCCCTCCACTTT
CASSLGQTNSPLHF
>TRBJ2-1|TRBV14|NA|many
TGTGCCAGCAGCCAAGATATCCGGACACCTCTGCCTGAGCAGTTCTTC
CASSQDIRTPLPEQFF
>TRBJ2-6|TRBV7-3|NA|many
TGTGCCAGCAGCCCCGGGGCGTCTGGGGCCAACGTCCTGACTTTC
CASSPGASGANVLTF
>TRBJ1-5|TRBV5-6|NA|many
TGTGCCAGCAGTAGTGGACCCCTAAGCAATCAGCCCCAGCATTTT
CASSSGPLSNQPQHF
>TRBJ1-2|TRBV12-3/TRBV12-4|TRBD1|NA
TGTGCCAGCAGATGGACAGGGGGCTCTGGCTACACCTTC
CASRWTGGSGYTF
>TRBJ2-4|TRBV5-6|NA|NA
TGTGCCAGCAGCTTGGTGGGTAAGGCGAGAGCAGCCAAAAACATTCAGTACTTC
CASSLVGKARAAKNIQYF
>TRBJ1-1|TRBV3-1|NA|many
TGTGCCAGCAGCCGACAGTTTGGGACTTTCTTT
CASSRQFGTFF
>TRBJ2-2|TRBV25-1|NA|NA
TGTGCCAGCAGTGAATATCCCGGGGCGGGCACCGGGGAGCTGTTTTTT
CASSEYPGAGTGELFF
>TRBJ2-1|TRBV9|TRBD1|NA
TGTGCCAGCAGCGCGACAGGGTTAAGGATCAATGAGCAGTTCTTC
CASSATGLRINEQFF
>TRBJ2-2|TRBV15|NA|many
TGTGCCACCAGCAGAGTTCGGGAAATGAACACCGGGGAGCTGTTTTTT
CATSRVREMNTGELFF
>TRBJ1-5|TRBV6-1|NA|many
TGTGCCAGCAAATGGGGGAATCAGCCCCAGCATTTT
CASKWGNQPQHF
>TRBJ2-7|TRBV11-2|TRBD1|many
TGTGCCAGCACCAGGGACAGGGCCTCCTACGAGCAGTACTTC
CASTRDRASYEQYF
>TRBJ2-2|TRBV7-3|TRBD1|NA
TGTGCCAGCAGCCCAGGGGGCGTAGGCACCGGGGAGCTGTTTTTT
CASSPGGVGTGELFF
>TRBJ2-5|TRBV24-1|TRBD2|many
TGTGCCACCAGTGACACACCAAAGCGGGGGCCCCAAGAGACCCAGTACTTC
CATSDTPKRGPQETQYF
>TRBJ2-1|TRBV24-1|NA|many
TGTGCCACCAGTGGGGACATCTACAATGAGCAGTTCTTC
CATSGDIYNEQFF